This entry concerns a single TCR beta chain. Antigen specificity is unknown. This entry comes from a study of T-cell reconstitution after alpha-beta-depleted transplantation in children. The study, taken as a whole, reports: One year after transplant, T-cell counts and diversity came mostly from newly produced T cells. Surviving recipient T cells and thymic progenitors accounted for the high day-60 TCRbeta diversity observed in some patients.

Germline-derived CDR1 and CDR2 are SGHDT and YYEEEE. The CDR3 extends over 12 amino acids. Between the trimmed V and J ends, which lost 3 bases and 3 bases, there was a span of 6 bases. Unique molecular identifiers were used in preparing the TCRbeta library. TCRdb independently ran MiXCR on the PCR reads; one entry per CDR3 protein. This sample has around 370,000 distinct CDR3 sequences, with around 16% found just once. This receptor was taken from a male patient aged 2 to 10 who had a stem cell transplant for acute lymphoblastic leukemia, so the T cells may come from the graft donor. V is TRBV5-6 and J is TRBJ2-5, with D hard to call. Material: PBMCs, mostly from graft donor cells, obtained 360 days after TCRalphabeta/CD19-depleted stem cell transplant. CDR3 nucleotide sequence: TGTGCCAGCAGCTCGGCAGAAGAGACCCAGTACTTC. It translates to CASSSAEETQYF.